This T cell receptor (beta chain) was captured in a study of blood T cell repertoires in COVID-19. In the study overall: Researchers got acute and convalescent COVID-19 samples from the United States, Italy and Spain. Sources were T cells, B-cell-depleted T cells, or PBMCs; the material itself was cDNA or gDNA.

As concerns this clone: Other DNA sequences in this specimen translate into the identical CDR3.

With 7 bases removed from V and 4 bases from J, the gap between germline ends came to 16 bases. The CDR3 loop spans 13 amino acids. Looked up from germline, CDR1 is SQVTM and CDR2 is ANQGSEA. Per the original methods: Cell counts per sample came from amplifying reference gene primers. The table came from immunoSEQ multiplex PCR; TCRdb's copy has only in-frame clones and leaves some out. That table supplies the V and J calls and clone size; D and trimming were determined from the DNA. The table shows about 130,000 clones, with more than 80% occurring only once. This chain links TRBV29-1 with TRBJ1-2; D perhaps matches TRBD1 (6 bases). Material: peripheral blood. The receptor's source is a human donor in a cohort sampled during active COVID-19. CDR3 sequence reads: CSANTGTFYGYTF. Written as DNA, the CDR3 is TGCAGCGCCAATACAGGGACCTTCTATGGCTACACCTTC.